The sequence of this TCR beta chain was determined in a study of Tregs in tolerant kidney transplant recipients. Unstimulated regulatory T cells (CD4+CD25+CD127-), CD4+CD25- non-regulatory cells, CD4 and CD8 cells were FACS-sorted from thawed PBMCs. Germline lookup yields CDR1 SGHAT and CDR2 FQNNGV. The CDR3 sequence is 13 residues long. V was clipped by 4 bases and J by 10 bases, with 14 bases between them. The count of this clone is one. Repertoires were generated with immunoSEQ multiplex PCR, while TCRdb's copy carries only in-frame clones and drops some. The table has 110,000 or so clones, around nine tenths seen once.

The specimen was CD4+ T cells from blood. V gene TRBV11-2 combines with J gene TRBJ1-5, with D possibly TRBD1 on 6 matching bases. The TCR originated in a human donor in good health. The DNA of the CDR3 is TGTGCCAGCAGCTCCCAACAGGGAGTACCCCAGCATTTT. Its translation: CASSSQQGVPQHF.